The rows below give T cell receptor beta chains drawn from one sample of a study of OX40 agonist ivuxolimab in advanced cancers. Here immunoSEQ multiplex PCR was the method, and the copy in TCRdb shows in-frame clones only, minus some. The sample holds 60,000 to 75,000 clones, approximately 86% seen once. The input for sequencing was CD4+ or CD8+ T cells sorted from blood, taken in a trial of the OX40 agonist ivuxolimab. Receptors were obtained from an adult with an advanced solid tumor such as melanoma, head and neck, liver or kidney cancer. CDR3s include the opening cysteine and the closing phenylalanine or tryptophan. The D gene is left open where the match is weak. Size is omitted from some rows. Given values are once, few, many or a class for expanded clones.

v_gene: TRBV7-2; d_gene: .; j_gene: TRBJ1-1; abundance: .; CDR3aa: CASTYLEGGGTEAFF; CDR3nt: TGTGCCAGCACCTATTTGGAGGGGGGTGGCACTGAAGCTTTCTTT
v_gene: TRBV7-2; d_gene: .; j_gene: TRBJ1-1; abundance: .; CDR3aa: CASSVQGNTEAFF; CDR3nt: TGTGCCAGCAGCGTGCAGGGAAACACTGAAGCTTTCTTT
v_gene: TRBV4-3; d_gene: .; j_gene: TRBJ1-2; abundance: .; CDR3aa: CASSRNLNYGYTF; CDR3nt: TGCGCCAGCAGCCGGAACCTTAACTATGGCTACACCTTC
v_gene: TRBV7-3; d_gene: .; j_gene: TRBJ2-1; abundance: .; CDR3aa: CASSQGIHNEQFF; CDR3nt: TGTGCCAGCAGCCAAGGGATCCACAATGAGCAGTTCTTC
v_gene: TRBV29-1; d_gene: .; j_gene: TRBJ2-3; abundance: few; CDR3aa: CSVDRGATDTQYF; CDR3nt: TGCAGCGTTGACCGGGGGGCCACAGATACGCAGTATTTT
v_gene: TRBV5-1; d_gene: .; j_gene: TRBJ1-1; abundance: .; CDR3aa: CASSFFIIGLNTEAFF; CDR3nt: TGCGCCAGCAGCTTTTTCATAATCGGGCTGAACACTGAAGCTTTCTTT
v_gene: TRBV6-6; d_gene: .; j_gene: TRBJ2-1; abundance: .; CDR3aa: CASSFGYGDNEQFF; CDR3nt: TGTGCCAGCAGTTTTGGGTACGGAGACAATGAGCAGTTCTTC
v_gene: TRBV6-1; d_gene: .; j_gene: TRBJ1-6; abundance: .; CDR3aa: CASSEQGFNSPLHF; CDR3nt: TGTGCCAGCAGTGAACAGGGATTCAATTCACCCCTCCACTTT
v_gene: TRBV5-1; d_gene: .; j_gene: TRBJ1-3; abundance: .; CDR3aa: CASSLAGPGGNTIYF; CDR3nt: TGCGCCAGCAGCTTGGCCGGTCCGGGCGGAAACACCATATATTTT
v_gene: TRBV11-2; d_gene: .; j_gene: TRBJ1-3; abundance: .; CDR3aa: CASSFQPLSGNTIYF; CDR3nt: TGTGCCAGCAGCTTCCAACCCCTCTCTGGAAACACCATATATTTT
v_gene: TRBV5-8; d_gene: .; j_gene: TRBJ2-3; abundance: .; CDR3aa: CASTPHILPSTDTQYF; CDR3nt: TGTGCCAGCACCCCACATATCCTCCCTAGCACAGATACGCAGTATTTT
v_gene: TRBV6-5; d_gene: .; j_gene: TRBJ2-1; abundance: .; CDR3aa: CASSYPQWGEQFF; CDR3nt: TGTGCCAGCAGTTACCCTCAATGGGGTGAGCAGTTCTTC
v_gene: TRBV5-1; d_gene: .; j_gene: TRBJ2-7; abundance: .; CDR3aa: CASSLGGDEQYF; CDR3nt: TGCGCCAGCAGCTTGGGTGGGGACGAGCAGTACTTC
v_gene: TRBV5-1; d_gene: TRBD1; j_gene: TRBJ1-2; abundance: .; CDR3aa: CASSLDSGGGGYTF; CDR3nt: TGCGCCAGCAGCTTGGACTCAGGGGGAGGAGGCTACACCTTC
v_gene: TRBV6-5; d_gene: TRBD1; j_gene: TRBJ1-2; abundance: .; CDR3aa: CASSLGTGGYGYTF; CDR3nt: TGTGCCAGCAGTCTTGGGACAGGGGGCTATGGCTACACCTTC
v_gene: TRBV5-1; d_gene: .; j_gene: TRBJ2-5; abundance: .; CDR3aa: CASSVRFQETQYF; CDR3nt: TGCGCCAGCAGCGTCCGATTCCAAGAGACCCAGTACTTC
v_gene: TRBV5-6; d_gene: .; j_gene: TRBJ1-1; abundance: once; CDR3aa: CASSLPSIGQPNTEAFF; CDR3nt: TGTGCCAGCAGCTTGCCTTCGATAGGCCAACCGAACACTGAAGCTTTCTTT
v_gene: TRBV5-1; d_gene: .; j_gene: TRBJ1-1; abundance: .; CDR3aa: CASTAGVGTEAFF; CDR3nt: TGCGCCAGCACCGCAGGGGTGGGCACTGAAGCTTTCTTT
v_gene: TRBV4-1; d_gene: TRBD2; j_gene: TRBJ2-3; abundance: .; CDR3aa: CASSERGGAVDTQYF; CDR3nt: TGCGCCAGCAGCGAGCGGGGGGGCGCTGTAGATACGCAGTATTTT
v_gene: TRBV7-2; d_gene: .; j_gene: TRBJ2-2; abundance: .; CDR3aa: CASIWANEIGELFF; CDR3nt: TGTGCCAGCATATGGGCTAACGAGATCGGGGAGCTGTTTTTT
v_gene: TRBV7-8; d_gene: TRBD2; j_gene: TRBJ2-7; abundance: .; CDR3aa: CASSPGSGATGDEQYF; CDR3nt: TGTGCCAGCAGCCCCGGGAGCGGGGCGACGGGTGACGAGCAGTACTTC
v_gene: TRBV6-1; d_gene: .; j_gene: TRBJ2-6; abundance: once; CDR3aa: CASSEGAAGANVLTF; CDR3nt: TGTGCCAGCAGTGAAGGGGCAGCTGGGGCCAACGTCCTGACTTTC
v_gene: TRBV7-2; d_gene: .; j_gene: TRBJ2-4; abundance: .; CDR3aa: CASSLSKTGKLDF; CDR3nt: TGTGCCAGCAGCTTAAGTAAGACAGGAAAGTTGGACTTC
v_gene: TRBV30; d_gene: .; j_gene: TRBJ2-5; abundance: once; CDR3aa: CAWSVGADQETQYF; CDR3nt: TGTGCCTGGAGTGTCGGCGCCGACCAAGAGACCCAGTACTTC
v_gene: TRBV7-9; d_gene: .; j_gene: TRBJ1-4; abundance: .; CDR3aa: CASGLTNEKLFF; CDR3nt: TGTGCCAGCGGACTTACTAATGAAAAACTGTTTTTT
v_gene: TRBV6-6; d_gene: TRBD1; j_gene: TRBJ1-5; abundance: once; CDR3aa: CASMLTDRVGQPQHF; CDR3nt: TGTGCCAGCATGCTAACGGACAGGGTCGGCCAGCCCCAGCATTTT
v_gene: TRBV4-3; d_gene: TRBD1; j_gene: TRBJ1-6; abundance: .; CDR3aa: CASSQDLGQGGTYNSPLHF; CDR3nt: TGCGCCAGCAGCCAAGATTTGGGACAGGGAGGAACCTATAATTCACCCCTCCACTTT
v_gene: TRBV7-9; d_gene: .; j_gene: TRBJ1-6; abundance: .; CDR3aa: CASSSSSETLHF; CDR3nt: TGTGCCAGCAGCTCATCAAGTGAAACCCTCCACTTT
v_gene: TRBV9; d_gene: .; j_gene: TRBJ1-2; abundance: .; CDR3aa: CASSAALDRRSHGYTF; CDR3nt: TGTGCCAGCAGCGCAGCCCTGGACAGAAGGTCGCATGGCTACACCTTC
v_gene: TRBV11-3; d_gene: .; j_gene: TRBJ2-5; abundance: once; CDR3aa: CASSLMGRPFPETQYF; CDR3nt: TGTGCCAGCAGCTTAATGGGACGGCCATTTCCAGAGACCCAGTACTTC
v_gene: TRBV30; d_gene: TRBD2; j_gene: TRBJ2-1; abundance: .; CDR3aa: CAWSPRTSGGARFF; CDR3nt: TGTGCCTGGAGCCCCCGGACTAGCGGGGGGGCTAGGTTCTTC
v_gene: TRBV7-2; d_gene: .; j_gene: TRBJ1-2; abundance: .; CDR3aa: CASSLVRAASYGYTF; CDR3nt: TGTGCCAGCAGCTTAGTCAGGGCGGCTTCATATGGCTACACCTTC
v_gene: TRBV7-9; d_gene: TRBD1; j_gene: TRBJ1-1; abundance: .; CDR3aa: CASRARTGGRVSTEAFF; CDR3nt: TGTGCCAGCAGGGCTCGGACAGGGGGGCGGGTTAGCACTGAAGCTTTCTTT
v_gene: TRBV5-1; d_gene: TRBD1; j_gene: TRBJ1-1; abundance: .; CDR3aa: CASSQQGATNTEAFF; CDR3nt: TGCGCCAGCAGCCAGCAGGGGGCTACGAACACTGAAGCTTTCTTT
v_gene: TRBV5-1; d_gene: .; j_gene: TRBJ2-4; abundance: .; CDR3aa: CASSLPGLNIQYF; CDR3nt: TGCGCCAGCAGCTTACCCGGGTTGAACATTCAGTACTTC
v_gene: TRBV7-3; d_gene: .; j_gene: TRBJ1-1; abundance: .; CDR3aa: CASSRRGRNTEAFF; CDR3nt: TGTGCCAGCAGCCGTCGAGGGCGGAACACTGAAGCTTTCTTT
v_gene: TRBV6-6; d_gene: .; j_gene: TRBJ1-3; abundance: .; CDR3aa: CASSPGGSSGNTIYF; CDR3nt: TGTGCCAGCAGTCCCGGGGGAAGTAGTGGAAACACCATATATTTT